The 13 T cell receptor beta chains below all came from one sample that was sequenced in a study of blood T cell repertoires in COVID-19 (dated by TCRdb to between 2020 and 2021). Libraries were made using the immunoSEQ multiplex PCR assay. This is the immuneACCESS table as TCRdb keeps it, with only in-frame sequences that have V and J called. A part of the clones is gone; compared with another copy, unresolved V genes explain less than half, and the rest is unexplained. Here the sample has approximately 360,000 clones; nearly 90% occur a single time. The ten largest clones add up to about 6.8% of the sample. The sequenced sample consisted of peripheral blood. These TCRs come from a man between 18 and 35 years old with active or convalescent COVID-19.

Notes on this clone: A junction end diverges from the germline sequence, so it may reflect a read error. The chain recombines TRBV6-2 or TRBV6-3 with TRBJ2-2; no firm D call. The length of the CDR3 is 17 residues. The germline V gene encodes CDR1 MNHEY and CDR2 SVGEGT. The CDR3 nucleotides read TGTGCCAGCAGTAACTCCCCCGGGTGGCTAAACACCGGGGAGCTGTTTTTT. Translation gives CASSNSPGWLNTGELFF.

This chain links TRBV18 with TRBJ2-7; TRBD1 matches at 7 bases. The CDR3 runs to 13 residues. Germline V lookup: CDR1 KGHSH, CDR2 LQKENI. The junction had 0 bases not matched to a gene; V was cut back by 2 bases and J by 2 bases. The CDR3 spells CASSPDRAYEQYF. CDR3 bases: TGTGCCAGCTCACCAGACAGGGCCTACGAGCAGTACTTC.

This rearrangement joins TRBV10-3 to TRBJ1-1; D perhaps matches TRBD1 (6 bases). Germline CDR1 reads ENHRY; CDR2 reads SYGVKD. The V and J ends lost 2 bases and 4 bases respectively, with 17 bases between them. The CDR3 totals 16 residues. CDR3 residues: CAISERGGGVGTEAFF. The CDR3 DNA reads as TGTGCCATCAGTGAGAGAGGGGGTGGGGTCGGCACTGAAGCTTTCTTT.

The rearrangement joins TRBV5-1 to TRBJ2-7, with D maybe TRBD1 (5 bases). CDR3 length: 16 amino acids. CDR1 and CDR2 from the germline V gene are SGHRS and YFSETQ. The V end lost 0 bases, the J end lost 0 bases, and 13 bases lay between the germline ends. CDR3 residues: CASSLGAGLSSYEQYF. The CDR3 DNA reads TGCGCCAGCAGCTTGGGAGCAGGGCTAAGCTCCTACGAGCAGTACTTC.

V usage is TRBV5-1 and J usage is TRBJ2-1; 10 nucleotides agree with TRBD2. Trimming at V came to 1 base and at J to 7 bases, leaving 8 bases not matched to a gene. CDR3 length: 16 amino acids. Per the germline V gene, CDR1 is SGHRS and CDR2 is YFSETQ. CDR3 DNA sequence: TGCGCCAGCAGCTTGTGGAGCGGGAGGGTGGAGAATGAGCAGTTCTTC. It codes for CASSLWSGRVENEQFF.

V is TRBV6-2 or TRBV6-3 and J is TRBJ1-1; D remains unclear. Germline V gene data show CDR1 as MNHEY and CDR2 as SVGEGT. Deletions cut 6 bases from V and 5 bases from J, with 10 bases between. The CDR3 consists of 12 residues. The CDR3 DNA is TGTGCCAGCAGCGTCGGAGAGACTGAAGCTTTCTTT. It is translated as CASSVGETEAFF.

This clone was seen once. The chain is built from TRBV7-9 and TRBJ2-1; 9 positions agree with TRBD2. Trimming took 8 bases from V and 2 from J; bases not matched to a gene: 7. Looked up from germline, CDR1 is SEHNR and CDR2 is FQNEAQ (reference sequence). CDR3 length equals 15 residues. The CDR3 reads CASGLAGGPYNEQFF. The CDR3, as DNA: TGTGCCAGCGGTCTGGCGGGGGGGCCCTACAATGAGCAGTTCTTC.

This sequence joins TRBV18 and TRBJ1-6; no clear D. Trimming pared 5 bases from V and 9 bases from J, leaving 17 bases between. Germline V gene sequence: CDR1 KGHSH, CDR2 LQKENI. The CDR3 runs 15 residues. Written as DNA, the CDR3 is TGTGCCAGCTCATCCGTTCGGCGGGAAAGTTCACCCCTCCACTTT. Translated, it gives CASSSVRRESSPLHF.

The chain combines TRBV6-2 or TRBV6-3 with TRBJ1-5; TRBD1 might be the D (5 bases). Trimming shortened V by 1 base and J by 7 bases, and 17 bases separated the two germline ends. Germline V CDR1 and CDR2: MNHEY, SVGEGT. This CDR3 spans 16 amino acids. This CDR3 is CASSYYVGLGEQPQHF. The CDR3 bases are TGTGCCAGCAGTTACTATGTCGGTTTAGGGGAACAGCCCCAGCATTTT.

The chain recombines TRBV6-1 with TRBJ1-2; weak D call: TRBD1 (6 bases). The CDR3 has 16 amino acids. Germline V gene data show CDR1 as MNHNS and CDR2 as SASEGT. V lost 5 bases, J lost 6 bases, and 22 bases lay in between. CDR3: CASSKGTSAGIDGYTF. As DNA, the CDR3 is TGTGCCAGCAGTAAAGGGACATCCGCGGGGATTGATGGCTACACCTTC.

This clone was counted between two and nine times. The chain combines TRBV5-4 with TRBJ2-3, with 9 bases matching TRBD2. Germline-derived CDR1 and CDR2 are SGHNT and YYREEE (reference sequence). Losses at the gene ends were 5 bases for V and 5 bases for J; bases not matched to a gene: 9. The CDR3 has 15 amino acids. The CDR3 DNA reads TGTGCCAGCAGGCAACTTAGCGGGAGAGAAGATACGCAGTATTTT. Amino acid sequence: CASRQLSGREDTQYF.

The V call is TRBV28, the J call TRBJ1-1, with 7 bases identical to TRBD1. The CDR3 is made up of 14 amino acids. J lost 0 bases, V lost 5 bases, and 3 bases had no gene match. CDR1 is MDHEN and CDR2 is SYDVKM in the germline V gene. CDR3 residues: CASSPGGMNTEAFF. Written as DNA, the CDR3 is TGTGCCAGCAGTCCAGGGGGGATGAACACTGAAGCTTTCTTT.

The chain carries TRBV27 and TRBJ2-7, with 8 bases matching TRBD1. The CDR3 spans 14 residues. CDR1 MNHEY and CDR2 SMNVEV come from the germline V gene (reference sequence). V lost 9 bases, J lost 2 bases, and 9 bases stayed unmatched. The CDR3 region is CASRGQGVPYEQYF. CDR3 nucleotide sequence: TGTGCCAGTCGAGGACAGGGTGTCCCCTACGAGCAGTACTTC.